A selection of T cell receptor beta chains follows, all from one sample in a study of regulatory T cells in long-lasting Graves disease. TCRdb passed the multiplex PCR reads through MiXCR, listing each CDR3 protein once. Altogether 500,000 to 700,000 distinct CDR3 sequences are present, 30% being singletons, with the ten largest covering around 40%. Specimen: peripheral blood mononuclear cells (PBMCs), collected when the disease was refractory, from a patient treated with antithyroid drugs. Every receptor here comes from a female donor with Graves disease. CDR3s include the opening cysteine and the closing phenylalanine or tryptophan.

v_call	j_call	cdr3_aa
TRBV12-3/TRBV12-4	TRBJ1-6	CASSLGLMNSPLHF
TRBV11-1	TRBJ2-7	CASSSGRQSYEQYF
TRBV29-1	TRBJ2-2	CSVSPAPVPPTGELFF
TRBV7-2	TRBJ2-2	CASSHKLAGAVMSGELFF
TRBV28	TRBJ1-1	CASSQREMNTEAFF
TRBV5-1	TRBJ2-7	CASSLDSRQYF
TRBV28	TRBJ1-2	CASTRQGPRGSGGYTF
TRBV28	TRBJ1-4	CASSLPDKRGKLFF
TRBV11-2	TRBJ2-2	CASSLNYLTGELFF
TRBV6-1	TRBJ1-1	CASSVQAGTSIMNTEAFF
TRBV7-9	TRBJ2-7	CASLTSGRIEQYF
TRBV5-6	TRBJ1-2	CASSSPSNYGYTF
TRBV2	TRBJ2-2	CASSEQRTGELFF
TRBV11-1	TRBJ2-5	CASSLMFSGRGETQYF
TRBV20-1	TRBJ1-2	CSASLGGENYGYTF
TRBV5-1	TRBJ1-1	CASSELRQSEAFF
TRBV6-5	TRBJ1-2	CASSYADLKGRRTYGYTF
TRBV29-1	TRBJ2-5	CSVDGRQETQYF
TRBV5-1	TRBJ1-5	CASSLEGQGRQPQHF
TRBV2	TRBJ2-3	CAISGQRTDTQYF
TRBV10-3	TRBJ1-1	CAISEGGGTGVEAFF
TRBV29-1	TRBJ2-7	CSVVAGGYEQYF
TRBV19	TRBJ2-5	CASNPRGGAQETQYF
TRBV29-1	TRBJ1-1	CSVVDVGTEAFF
TRBV10-3	TRBJ2-5	CAIGGTVETQYF
TRBV5-1	TRBJ1-2	CASSPTGVGYTF
TRBV19	TRBJ1-2	CASRGWSSGGYGYTF
TRBV6-5	TRBJ1-1	CASSYRATNTEAFF
TRBV27	TRBJ1-2	CASSPAGRAYGYTF
TRBV9	TRBJ2-7	CASSENSFSEQYF
TRBV12-3/TRBV12-4	TRBJ2-7	CASSSHSGTSGSYEQYF
TRBV13	TRBJ2-7	CASSQRPGAQYF
TRBV6-1	TRBJ2-5	CASFSPQETQYF
TRBV19	TRBJ1-5	CASSIVVYSNQPQHF
TRBV5-1	TRBJ2-3	CASSLGGVTDTQYF
TRBV7-2	TRBJ2-4	CASARAAKHIQYF
TRBV11-2	TRBJ2-3	CASSSRLSGRGTDTQYF
TRBV12-3/TRBV12-4	TRBJ2-5	CASSPTSGRVTQYF
TRBV20-1	TRBJ1-1	CSAKIRTGTNTEAFF
TRBV29-1	TRBJ1-3	CSMTGTGSGNTIYF
TRBV11-2	TRBJ1-5	CASSLDLMGGQPQHF
TRBV18	TRBJ1-1	CASSNLTGGLMNTEAFF